This T cell receptor beta chain was captured by sequencing in a study of T cell responses to AZD1222 COVID-19 vaccine. General study results and limits: Mapped onto spike, vaccine-associated CD4 TCRs spanned it and were dominant at 160-218 and 743-854. Seropositive AZD1222 recipients at baseline numbered only five or six. Mostly white British, mostly female donors; authors suggested clonal diversity may be underestimated.

This CDR3 is built from 17 residues. V was clipped by 3 bases and J by 6 bases; unmatched bases: 17. Germline V gene data show CDR1 as SQVTM and CDR2 as ANQGSEA. In the case of this clone: Its antigen is currently unknown.

Method: immunoSEQ multiplex PCR; TCRdb's copy keeps in-frame clones and lacks some. The sample holds 150,000 or so clones, around 90% seen once. The sequencing used peripheral blood, collected on day 0 of AZD1222 vaccination. This receptor was identified in an adult in good health. This chain connects TRBV29-1 to TRBJ1-2; 9 bases align to TRBD1. The chain's CDR3 is CSVDRESTGGAPDGYTF. Written as DNA, the CDR3 is TGCAGCGTTGATCGAGAAAGTACAGGGGGCGCCCCGGATGGCTACACCTTC.